This T cell receptor (beta chain) is drawn from a study of T cell changes during pregnancy in multiple sclerosis. Sequencing was performed with immunoSEQ multiplex PCR; in TCRdb, only in-frame clones are kept and a portion is missing. Of fewer than 150,000 clones listed, about 96% are singletons. The CDR3 loop spans 14 amino acids. The V segment lost 6 bases and the J segment 2 bases; nucleotides outside the gene matches: 6. From germline, CDR1 is MDHEN and CDR2 SYDVKM. Here the sequenced sample was peripheral blood, taken after pregnancy. The sequence derives from a female donor with multiple sclerosis, enrolled in a pregnancy study. The chain employs TRBV28 and TRBJ2-5; 7 bases align to TRBD2. The DNA for the CDR3 is TGTGCCAGCAGCCAAGCGGGACTACAAGAGACCCAGTACTTC. Translation gives CASSQAGLQETQYF.